The 5 T cell receptor beta chains in this list originate from one sample, sequenced in a study of response to subunit inactivated influenza vaccine. MiXCR, applied by TCRdb to the RT-PCR reads, yields one record per CDR3 protein. The table shows roughly 700,000 distinct CDR3 sequences, with about 15% occurring only once. The starting material was PBMCs from blood, obtained around two weeks before vaccination. The origin of the receptors is a middle-aged man who received an inactivated influenza vaccine.

This clonotype was seen many times. The chain has TRBV6-2 or TRBV6-3 and TRBJ1-5, with no clear D. V gave up 2 bases and J gave up 4 bases, with 6 bases separating them. This CDR3 is built from 13 residues. Germline loops: CDR1 MNHEY, CDR2 SVGEGT. The CDR3 region has the DNA TGTGCCAGCAGTTACGATGGGAATCAGCCCCAGCATTTT. Translating gives CASSYDGNQPQHF.

This clonotype occurred a few times. This chain links TRBV7-9 with TRBJ2-7; 9 positions agree with TRBD1. The CDR3 runs 16 residues. Germline CDR1 is SEHNR and CDR2 is FQNEAQ (reference sequence). V dropped 3 bases and J dropped 5; count of bases not matched to a gene: 11. This CDR3 is CASSFETGTGSHEQYF. Written as DNA, the CDR3 is TGTGCCAGCAGCTTCGAGACCGGGACAGGGAGCCACGAGCAGTACTTC.

The sample holds a few counts of this clonotype. The chain joins TRBV5-1 to TRBJ2-5; D is perhaps TRBD1 (6 bases). The V and J ends lost 3 bases and 0 bases respectively, with 12 bases between them. The CDR3 consists of 15 residues. CDR1 is SGHRS, CDR2 YFSETQ, per germline. Here the CDR3 DNA reads TGCGCCAGCAGCTGGGCCGACAGGCACCAAGAGACCCAGTACTTC. Amino acids: CASSWADRHQETQYF.

This clonotype has only a few counts. The chain links TRBV6-1 to TRBJ2-5, with TRBD2 matching 9 bases. With V trimmed by 4 bases and J by 5 bases, 8 bases remained unmatched. Germline V gene data show CDR1 as MNHNS and CDR2 as SASEGT. The CDR3 runs to 15 residues. The CDR3 loop is CASSAGTSRLETQYF. The CDR3 bases are TGTGCCAGCAGTGCCGGGACTAGCCGATTGGAGACCCAGTACTTC.

The chain has TRBV5-1 and TRBJ2-7; the D gene is possibly TRBD1 (5 bases). CDR1 and CDR2 from the germline V gene are SGHRS and YFSETQ. Between the trimmed V and J ends, which lost 0 bases and 1 base, there was a span of 11 bases. CDR3 length: 15 residues. The CDR3 spells CASSLEQAPSYEQYF. The CDR3 DNA is TGCGCCAGCAGCTTGGAACAGGCCCCATCCTACGAGCAGTACTTC.